A single sample gave rise to the 21 T cell receptor beta chains below, sequenced in a study of yellow fever vaccine responses in identical twins. Each CDR3 protein is one row after TCRdb ran MiXCR on the RT-PCR reads. The sample lists roughly 1,100 distinct CDR3 sequences, about four fifths seen once, with about 15% in the top ten. Specimen: T cells from blood (PBMCs), unsorted or a sorted subset (not recorded which), collected before or after yellow fever vaccination (not recorded which). These receptors all stem from a female donor who received the yellow fever vaccine.

The chain combines TRBV11-3 with TRBJ2-1; D ambiguous. CDR3 length equals 12 residues. CDR1 is SGHNT and CDR2 is YENEEA in the germline V gene. Trimming removed 5 bases from V and 9 bases from J, with 11 bases in between. CDR3 sequence: CASSTPFREQFF. The CDR3 DNA follows: TGTGCCAGCAGCACCCCCTTTCGTGAGCAGTTCTTC.

This clonotype is a singleton in its sample. The CDR3, as DNA: TGTGCCAGCAGCCGCCCTGCCGGGGACAGGGGTTCAAAAGAGACCCAGTACTTC. This codes for CASSRPAGDRGSKETQYF. The chain carries TRBV11-2 and TRBJ2-5; 10 bases match TRBD1. J gave up 3 bases and V 5 bases, and 15 bases lay outside the gene matches. The CDR3 is 18 amino acids. Looked up from germline, CDR1 is SGHAT and CDR2 is FQNNGV.

The chain links TRBV28 to TRBJ2-5; no definite D call. The CDR3 is made up of 16 amino acids. Germline V gene data show CDR1 as MDHEN and CDR2 as SYDVKM. Trimming cost V 3 bases and J 4 bases, with 18 bases left between them. DNA for the CDR3: TGTGCCAGCAGTTTCTTTGGGCAGCCCCGTGGAGAGACCCAGTACTTC. Translating gives CASSFFGQPRGETQYF.

This clonotype appeared once. The rearrangement links TRBV4-3 to TRBJ1-1; D is unclear. V lost 0 bases and J lost 0, with 2 bases in between. Germline CDR1 and CDR2: LGHNA and YSLEER. This CDR3 region has 13 residues. The CDR3 protein is CASSQDLNTEAFF. The CDR3 coding sequence is TGCGCCAGCAGCCAAGATTTGAACACTGAAGCTTTCTTT.

The J gene is TRBJ2-1, the V gene TRBV9; D remains ambiguous. The CDR3 covers 13 residues. The V gene's germline CDR1 is SGDLS and CDR2 YYNGEE. Trimming stripped 0 bases from V and 6 bases from J, with 7 bases between. The CDR3 coding sequence is TGTGCCAGCAGCGTAGATAGTCGCAATGAGCAGTTCTTC. This sequence encodes CASSVDSRNEQFF.

The chain couples TRBV19 to TRBJ2-1, with D possibly TRBD2 on 6 matching bases. Trimming pared 3 bases from V and 9 bases from J, leaving 6 bases between. Per the germline V gene, CDR1 is LNHDA and CDR2 is SQIVND (reference sequence). The CDR3 consists of 11 residues. The CDR3 coding sequence is TGTGCCAGTAGTATGCGGGGTGAGCAGTTCTTC. Its translation: CASSMRGEQFF.

The chain employs TRBV10-1 and TRBJ2-1; TRBD1 aligns across 9 bases. The length of the CDR3 is 15 residues. The V segment lost 4 bases and the J segment 7 bases; nucleotides outside the gene matches: 8. Germline CDR1 is WNHNN and CDR2 is SYGVQD (reference sequence). DNA for the CDR3: TGCGCCAGCAGTGGAGCCGGGACAGGGCTGAATGAGCAGTTCTTC. Its protein is CASSGAGTGLNEQFF.

The rearrangement uses TRBV3-1 and TRBJ2-1; tentative D call: TRBD1 (5 bases). Per germline, CDR1 LGHDT and CDR2 YNNKEL (reference sequence). This CDR3 spans 13 amino acids. V lost 3 bases and J lost 8, with 11 bases in between. The CDR3 sequence: CASSHPQGHEQFF. The CDR3 nucleotides read TGTGCCAGCAGCCACCCCCAGGGCCATGAGCAGTTCTTC.

This rearrangement joins TRBV6-2 or TRBV6-3 to TRBJ2-7, with D unresolved. This CDR3 contains 14 residues. Germline CDR1 reads MNHEY; CDR2 reads SVGEGT. Deletions cut 4 bases from V and 2 bases from J, with 12 bases between. CDR3 in DNA: TGTGCCAGCAGTTGGAACATGGAACCCTACGAGCAGTACGTC. Translating it yields CASSWNMEPYEQYV.

The rearrangement uses TRBV9 and TRBJ2-1; 7 bases are shared with TRBD2. The CDR3 is 16 residues long. The V gene's germline CDR1 is SGDLS and CDR2 YYNGEE. V lost 0 bases to trimming and J lost 0 bases; unmatched junction nucleotides: 3. This CDR3 reads CASSVARTSSYNEQFF. The DNA for the CDR3 is TGTGCCAGCAGCGTAGCGCGGACTAGCTCCTACAATGAGCAGTTCTTC.

The V gene is TRBV9, the J gene TRBJ2-1; 7 bases are a match to TRBD2. V lost 4 bases to trimming and J lost 10 bases; unmatched junction nucleotides: 5. Germline CDR1 reads SGDLS; CDR2 reads YYNGEE. The CDR3 sequence is 12 residues long. The CDR3 loop reads CASSHSAGEQFF. DNA for the CDR3: TGTGCCAGCAGCCACTCAGCGGGAGAGCAGTTCTTC.

The chain joins TRBV13 to TRBJ2-7; TRBD2 agrees at 9 bases. V dropped 10 bases and J dropped 1; count of bases not matched to a gene: 8. This CDR3 is built from 14 residues. CDR1 and CDR2 from the germline V gene are PRHDT and FYEKMQ (reference sequence). The CDR3 coding sequence is TGTGCCACCCAGACTAGCGGCTATTCCTACGAGCAGTACGTC. It is translated as CATQTSGYSYEQYV.

This rearrangement joins TRBV10-1 to TRBJ1-2; no firm D call. Germline loops: CDR1 WNHNN, CDR2 SYGVQD (reference sequence). This CDR3 has 14 residues. The V and J ends lost 2 bases and 4 bases respectively, with 11 bases between them. CDR3 in DNA: TGCGCCAGCAGTGAGGGAACGGACCGCTATGGCTACACCTTC. This gives the protein CASSEGTDRYGYTF.

The rearrangement joins TRBV4-3 to TRBJ2-1, with 9 bases aligning to TRBD2. The germline V gene encodes CDR1 LGHNA and CDR2 YSLEER. The CDR3 spans 17 residues. Unmatched junction bases numbered 7, after V lost 0 bases and J lost 4 bases. The CDR3 DNA reads as TGCGCCAGCAGCCAAGATCGGCTAGCGGGGCCATACAATGAGCAGTTCTTC. It is translated as CASSQDRLAGPYNEQFF.

The CDR3 sequence: CASSLGPAGAGDTQYF. In DNA, the CDR3 is TGTGCCAGCAGCTTAGGGCCAGCGGGGGCGGGAGATACGCAGTATTTT. This rearrangement joins TRBV7-2 to TRBJ2-3, with 8 positions matching TRBD2. This CDR3 region has 16 residues. The germline CDR1 and CDR2 sequences are SGHTA and FQGNSA. J gave up 5 bases and V 1 base, and 8 bases lay outside the gene matches. The full variable domain, rest sourced from reference TRBV7-2 and TRBJ2-3, is GAGVSQSPSNKVTEKGKDVELRCDPISGHTALYWYRQSLGQGLEFLIYFQGNSAPDKSGLPSDRFSAERTGGSVSTLTIQRTQQEDSAVYLCASSLGPAGAGDTQYFGPGTRLTVL.

On this clonotype: The junction shows a germline mismatch at one end, possibly a read error. This chain connects TRBV15 to TRBJ2-3, with a possible D match to TRBD2 (5 bases). Germline CDR1 reads LNHNV; CDR2 reads YYDKDF (reference sequence). CDR3 length equals 16 residues. CDR3 loop: CATSRDRGSSTDTRYF. The CDR3 region has the DNA TGTGCCACCAGCAGAGATCGGGGTTCTAGCACAGATACGCGGTATTTT.

The rearrangement links TRBV15 to TRBJ1-1; 8 bases agree with TRBD1. With 3 bases clipped from V and 11 bases from J, the junction kept 11 bases outside the gene matches. In germline, CDR1 is LNHNV, CDR2 YYDKDF (reference sequence). The CDR3 is made up of 14 amino acids. The CDR3 is CATSRDRVDSGAFF. The CDR3 DNA reads TGTGCCACCAGCAGGGACAGGGTGGATTCGGGGGCTTTCTTT.

The chain couples TRBV4-3 to TRBJ1-3; D is unclear. The V gene lost 0 bases and the J gene lost 4 bases, with 10 bases spanning the gap. The CDR3 is made up of 15 amino acids. Germline CDR1 is LGHNA and CDR2 is YSLEER. The CDR3: CASSQESDVGNTIYF. CDR3 nucleotide sequence: TGCGCCAGCAGCCAAGAGTCGGACGTCGGAAACACCATATATTTT.

CDR3: CASSVGSGTDTQYF. As DNA, the CDR3 is TGTGCCAGCAGCGTAGGGTCCGGGACCGATACGCAGTATTTT. The chain recombines TRBV9 with TRBJ2-3; the D gene could be TRBD1 or TRBD2 (5 bases each). V was cut by 0 bases and J by 6 bases, with 11 bases left in between. Germline-derived CDR1 and CDR2 are SGDLS and YYNGEE. CDR3 length equals 14 residues.

CDR3 coding DNA: TGTGCCAGCAGCTCCCAGAGGGTTGCTGGCTACACCTTC. This codes for CASSSQRVAGYTF. The rearrangement uses TRBV7-1 and TRBJ1-2; D not resolved. TRBV7-1 is an open reading frame, and its role is uncertain. This CDR3 has 13 residues. V lost 3 bases, J lost 7 bases, and 12 bases lay in between.

The rearrangement uses TRBV7-3 and TRBJ2-1, with 10 positions matching TRBD2. The germline gives CDR1 SGHTA, CDR2 FQGTGA. The V gene end was trimmed by 5 bases and the J gene end by 4 bases; junction bases not matched to a gene: 8. This CDR3 has 16 residues. CDR3 sequence reads: CASSHTLAGDYNEQFF. The CDR3 DNA follows: TGTGCCAGCAGCCACACTCTAGCGGGGGATTACAATGAGCAGTTCTTC.